This entry is about one TCR beta chain. Original methodology: The assay estimated nucleated cells by amplifying reference gene primers. Method: immunoSEQ multiplex PCR; TCRdb's copy keeps in-frame clones and lacks some. V and J calls and clone size are copied from that table; D and trimming were computed from the DNA. Of fewer than 200,000 clones listed, around 67% are singletons. Trimming took off 9 bases at V and 5 bases at J, with 10 bases between the two ends. Germline lookup yields CDR1 KGHDR and CDR2 SFDVKD. The CDR3 totals 12 residues. This entry is derived from a study of blood T cell repertoires in COVID-19.

The rearrangement uses TRBV24-1 and TRBJ1-5; D is undetermined. The sample taken for sequencing was peripheral blood. The receptor comes from a woman older than 75 with acute or convalescent COVID-19. The CDR3 DNA follows: TGTGCCACCGCAGATGAAGATCAGCCCCAGCATTTT. This codes for CATADEDQPQHF.